These T cell receptor beta chains were read from a single sample in a study of a mutant IDH1 vaccine in newly diagnosed glioma. No antigen has been assigned to these receptors. Profiled with immunoSEQ multiplex PCR; TCRdb holds only in-frame clones, not every one. The table includes 20,000 to 25,000 clones, approximately 70% detected once. Specimen: peripheral blood mononuclear cells (PBMCs), collected from a glioma patient whose treatment included an IDH1 peptide vaccine. Every receptor here comes from a young man with glioma. Some clones in this sample may be carry-over from other donors' samples. Each CDR3 is given with its conserved first and last residue. The D gene is left open where the match is weak. Size is stated for part of the rows, as once, few or many counts, or as a class when the clone is expanded.

TRBV5-1	16	.	.	TRBJ2-3	TGCGCCAGCAGCTTGGGTCGCAGGAAAAGCACAGATACGCAGTATTTT	CASSLGRRKSTDTQYF
TRBV27	13	.	few	TRBJ1-1	TGTGCCACACAACCGGGGGGGAGCACTGAAGCTTTCTTT	CATQPGGSTEAFF
TRBV11-2	14	.	few	TRBJ1-1	TGTGCCAGCAGCTTAGGTCAGGGGACCACTGAAGCTTTCTTT	CASSLGQGTTEAFF
TRBV9	16	TRBD1	.	TRBJ2-2	TGTGCCAGCAGCAAGGGGACAGGGGTCCTCACCGGGGAGCTGTTTTTT	CASSKGTGVLTGELFF
TRBV7-9	14	TRBD1	.	TRBJ1-1	TGTGCCAGCAGTTTCACAGGGGCCCACACTGAAGCTTTCTTT	CASSFTGAHTEAFF
TRBV2	12	.	.	TRBJ2-7	TGTGCCAGCAGTGATGTAGGCTACGAGCAGTACTTC	CASSDVGYEQYF
TRBV6-5	16	.	.	TRBJ1-1	TGTGCCAGCAGTTACTACTTCGGGACATCGAACACTGAAGCTTTCTTT	CASSYYFGTSNTEAFF
TRBV4-1	15	TRBD1	.	TRBJ2-7	TGCGCCAGCAGCCTAGACAGGGCTTACACCTACGAGCAGTACTTC	CASSLDRAYTYEQYF
TRBV2	14	TRBD1	.	TRBJ1-5	TGTGCCAGCAGCTCACAGGGGGCGAGTCAGCCCCAGCATTTT	CASSSQGASQPQHF
TRBV5-4	13	.	.	TRBJ1-2	TGTGCCAGCAGCCCCAATTATAACTATGGCTACACCTTC	CASSPNYNYGYTF
TRBV5-8	16	TRBD1	.	TRBJ1-4	TGTGCCAGCAGCCCCGAACTGACAGGGAGAACCGAAAAACTGTTTTTT	CASSPELTGRTEKLFF
TRBV19	16	.	few	TRBJ1-5	TGTGCCAGTCAGACAGGCGAGGGACTAAGCAATCAGCCCCAGCATTTT	CASQTGEGLSNQPQHF
TRBV10-3	14	.	.	TRBJ1-1	TGTGCCATCACCACGGGGCCAACCGGCGATCGGGCTTTCTTT	CAITTGPTGDRAFF
TRBV18	16	TRBD1	few	TRBJ1-1	TGTGCCAGCTCACGGGACAGGGGACTGGACACCACTGAAGCTTTCTTT	CASSRDRGLDTTEAFF